The 29 T cell receptor beta chains in this list originate from one sample, sequenced in a study of radiation and T cells in renal cell carcinoma. Time point specified: baseline pretreatment blood. Stated treatment: 15 Gy SBRT to primary tumor, nephrectomy 4 weeks later. Method: immunoSEQ multiplex PCR; TCRdb's copy keeps in-frame clones and lacks some. Seen here are under 65,000 clones, roughly three quarters observed once, and the top ten hold 7.3%. Sequenced here: blood, sampled from a patient whose treatment included radiotherapy and nephrectomy. These receptors originate from a man aged 55 to 70 with renal cell carcinoma.

The chain combines TRBV7-9 with TRBJ2-2, with D maybe TRBD1 (6 bases). The CDR3 extends over 16 amino acids. The V end was cut by 4 bases, the J end by 5 bases, with 17 bases between. In germline, CDR1 is SEHNR, CDR2 FQNEAQ (reference sequence). This chain's CDR3 is CASSSGVQGNTGELFF. The CDR3 region has the DNA TGTGCCAGCAGCTCAGGGGTACAGGGAAATACCGGGGAGCTGTTTTTT.

The gene calls are TRBV29-1 and TRBJ1-4; TRBD1 matches at 7 bases. Germline CDR1 is SQVTM and CDR2 is ANQGSEA. This CDR3 spans 13 amino acids. Trimming removed 6 bases from V and 3 bases from J; junction bases left unmatched: 4. CDR3 loop: CSVLDRANEKLFF. Written as DNA, the CDR3 is TGCAGCGTCCTTGACAGGGCTAATGAAAAACTGTTTTTT.

The chain couples TRBV5-6 to TRBJ2-7; possible D gene TRBD2, 5 bases. The CDR3 contains 12 residues. The V gene's germline CDR1 is SGHDT and CDR2 YYEEEE. V lost 1 base and J lost 4, with 6 bases in between. In DNA, the CDR3 is TGTGCCAGCAGCTTGTGGGAGTACGAGCAGTACTTC. Translation: CASSLWEYEQYF.

The chain uses TRBV19 and TRBJ2-3, with 8 bases aligning to TRBD2. The CDR3 totals 14 residues. The germline V gene encodes CDR1 LNHDA and CDR2 SQIVND (reference sequence). The J segment lost 1 base and the V segment lost 4 bases, leaving 1 base of the junction unmatched. The CDR3 nucleotides are TGTGCCAGTAGTAGTAGCGGGGGCACAGATACGCAGTATTTT. This sequence encodes CASSSSGGTDTQYF.

This clone was recorded a few times. This chain uses TRBV6-6 with TRBJ2-2, with D unclear. V was shortened by 6 bases and J by 5 bases, with 13 bases between the two germline ends. The germline V gene encodes CDR1 MNHNY and CDR2 SVGAGI (reference sequence). CDR3 length: 14 amino acids. CDR3 nucleotide sequence: TGTGCCAGCAGAGAGGTTGGGCAGACCGGGGAGCTGTTTTTT. The encoded protein is CASREVGQTGELFF.

This sequence joins TRBV7-3 and TRBJ1-2; the match to TRBD1 covers 8 bases. Trimming at V came to 3 bases and at J to 4 bases, leaving 4 bases not matched to a gene. There are 14 residues in the CDR3. The germline V gene encodes CDR1 SGHTA and CDR2 FQGTGA. CDR3 loop: CASSLDRVSYGYTF. The CDR3 nucleotides are TGTGCCAGCAGCTTGGACAGGGTAAGCTATGGCTACACCTTC.

The chain couples TRBV11-2 to TRBJ2-5, with 8 bases lining up with TRBD2. Germline V gene data show CDR1 as SGHAT and CDR2 as FQNNGV. The CDR3 runs 15 residues. V shed 4 bases, J shed 1 base, and the junction held 5 bases outside the gene matches. This CDR3 reads CASSWDLAGQETQYF. DNA of the CDR3: TGTGCCAGCAGCTGGGACCTAGCGGGCCAAGAGACCCAGTACTTC.

V usage is TRBV2 and J usage is TRBJ2-3; possibly TRBD1 for D (5 bases). CDR1 SNHLY and CDR2 FYNNEI come from the germline V gene. This CDR3 is 15 amino acids long. The germline V and J ends were trimmed by 7 bases and 0 bases, with 14 bases remaining between them. CDR3: CASNLDIASTDTQYF. Written as DNA, the CDR3 is TGTGCCAGCAACCTGGACATTGCTAGCACAGATACGCAGTATTTT.

The chain has TRBV14 and TRBJ2-7; D is ambiguous. Between the trimmed V and J ends, which lost 3 bases and 0 bases, there was a span of 9 bases. The germline V gene has CDR1 SGHDN and CDR2 FVKESK. This CDR3 comprises 14 residues. CDR3: CASSHIGSSYEQYF. DNA for the CDR3: TGTGCCAGCAGCCACATAGGTAGCTCCTACGAGCAGTACTTC.

The V gene is TRBV2, the J gene TRBJ2-1; D is unclear. Between the trimmed V and J ends, which lost 6 bases and 0 bases, there was a span of 9 bases. The CDR3 is 14 residues long. Germline V lookup: CDR1 SNHLY, CDR2 FYNNEI. The CDR3 reads CASRAISSYNEQFF. CDR3 bases: TGTGCCAGCAGAGCGATCAGCTCCTACAATGAGCAGTTCTTC.

The V gene is TRBV10-1, the J gene TRBJ1-1, with D possibly matching TRBD1 (6 bases). Germline V gives CDR1 WNHNN, CDR2 SYGVQD (reference sequence). CDR3 length equals 14 residues. Trimming took off 4 bases at V and 4 bases at J, with 13 bases between the two ends. CDR3 in DNA: TGCGCCAGCAGTGTGAGTACGACAGGCACTGAAGCTTTCTTT. Amino acids: CASSVSTTGTEAFF.

This clone is categorized as medium-sized. The chain uses TRBV7-9 and TRBJ1-1; D call uncertain. Germline lookup yields CDR1 SEHNR and CDR2 FQNEAQ (reference sequence). This CDR3 is 14 amino acids long. Trimming left V 5 bases short and J 3 bases short, with 13 bases between. DNA for the CDR3: TGTGCCAGCAGCACTTCATTGGAGGACACTGAAGCTTTCTTT. It is translated as CASSTSLEDTEAFF.

In its sample, this clone was seen once. Other DNA sequences in the same sample also yield this CDR3. The rearrangement links TRBV9 to TRBJ2-7, with a possible D match to TRBD2 (6 bases). CDR1 and CDR2 (germline): SGDLS, YYNGEE. The CDR3 contains 15 residues. The V end lost 1 base, the J end lost 0 bases, and 11 bases lay between the germline ends. The CDR3: CASSVMSGDSYEQYF. The CDR3 nucleotides are TGTGCCAGCAGCGTAATGTCGGGGGACTCCTACGAGCAGTACTTC.

The chain carries TRBV7-2 and TRBJ1-2; D perhaps matches TRBD1 (6 bases). The CDR3 totals 14 residues. Germline V gives CDR1 SGHTA, CDR2 FQGNSA. V was shortened by 2 bases and J by 7 bases, with 14 bases between the two germline ends. In DNA, the CDR3 is TGTGCCAGCAGCTTAATTCAGGGGTCGAGTGGCTACACCTTC. Translation gives CASSLIQGSSGYTF.

The chain has TRBV5-5 and TRBJ1-1; the D is unclear. The CDR3 has 15 residues. Trimming took off 3 bases at V and 0 bases at J, with 12 bases between the two ends. The germline CDR1 and CDR2 sequences are SGHKS and YYEKEE (reference sequence). The CDR3 here is CASSSIGGVNTEAFF. The CDR3 nucleotides are TGTGCCAGCAGCTCCATCGGCGGGGTGAACACTGAAGCTTTCTTT.

This sequence joins TRBV4-2 and TRBJ2-7; 13 positions match TRBD2. Germline V gene data show CDR1 as LGHNA and CDR2 as YNFKEQ. The CDR3 runs to 17 residues. The V gene end was trimmed by 1 base and the J gene end by 4 bases; junction bases not matched to a gene: 7. CDR3 sequence reads: CASSQGRRGLAGYEQYV. CDR3 nucleotides: TGTGCCAGCAGCCAAGGGAGGAGGGGACTAGCGGGGTACGAGCAGTACGTC.

The V and J genes are TRBV19 and TRBJ1-1; 9 nucleotides agree with TRBD1. This CDR3 has 16 residues. The germline CDR1 and CDR2 sequences are LNHDA and SQIVND (reference sequence). J lost 8 bases, V lost 3 bases, and 13 bases had no gene match. The CDR3 reads CASSMGTGYGKGEAFF. The CDR3 DNA is TGTGCCAGTAGTATGGGGACAGGGTATGGCAAGGGCGAAGCTTTCTTT.

About this clone: The same CDR3 also results from other DNA sequences found in this sample. The chain couples TRBV19 to TRBJ2-5; perhaps TRBD2 as D (7 bases). The CDR3 is made up of 14 amino acids. In germline, CDR1 is LNHDA, CDR2 SQIVND (reference sequence). The V and J ends lost 3 bases and 5 bases respectively, with 13 bases between them. The CDR3 region has the DNA TGTGCCAGTAGTATGGGGGGGGGCCCGGAGACCCAGTACTTC. Encoded protein: CASSMGGGPETQYF.

The chain uses TRBV13 and TRBJ1-2; weak D call: TRBD1 (6 bases). Germline V gene data show CDR1 as PRHDT and CDR2 as FYEKMQ (reference sequence). The CDR3 has 14 amino acids. Trimming removed 0 bases at V and 4 bases at J, with 9 bases between. The CDR3 loop reads CASSLGQGGYGYTF. The CDR3, as DNA: TGTGCCAGCAGCTTAGGACAGGGCGGCTATGGCTACACCTTC.

The V and J genes are TRBV9 and TRBJ1-6; no firm D call. The CDR3 is made up of 18 amino acids. Trimming removed 3 bases at V and 1 base at J, with 17 bases between. Germline loops: CDR1 SGDLS, CDR2 YYNGEE. The CDR3 coding sequence is TGTGCCAGCAGCGGAAGTGGAAGATTGGAGTCCTATAATTCACCCCTCCACTTT. It encodes CASSGSGRLESYNSPLHF.

This chain's CDR3 is CASSLARDRGGNTIYF. The CDR3 coding sequence is TGTGCCAGCAGCTTAGCCCGGGACAGGGGGGGAAACACCATATATTTT. The rearrangement uses TRBV7-2 and TRBJ1-3, with TRBD1 identical over 11 bases. V was pared by 0 bases and J by 4 bases, with 2 bases of the junction left unmatched. Germline lookup yields CDR1 SGHTA and CDR2 FQGNSA. CDR3 length: 16 amino acids.

This chain uses TRBV7-2 with TRBJ1-5; D is perhaps TRBD1 (5 bases). V was pared by 3 bases and J by 3 bases, with 9 bases between. Per the germline V gene, CDR1 is SGHTA and CDR2 is FQGNSA. The CDR3 is 14 amino acids. CDR3 nucleotide sequence: TGTGCCAGCAGCTTCGGGGCCTACAATCAGCCCCAGCATTTT. Residues: CASSFGAYNQPQHF.

The chain is built from TRBV11-2 and TRBJ2-5; 8 nucleotides agree with TRBD2. CDR3 length: 13 residues. Germline V lookup: CDR1 SGHAT, CDR2 FQNNGV. The V gene end was trimmed by 5 bases and the J gene end by 7 bases; junction bases not matched to a gene: 6. The CDR3 DNA is TGTGCCAGCAGCCTAGCGGGTTTTGGGACCCAGTACTTC. Protein: CASSLAGFGTQYF.

This chain connects TRBV5-1 to TRBJ1-4; 10 bases are a match to TRBD1. The germline V gene has CDR1 SGHRS and CDR2 YFSETQ. J was trimmed by 7 bases and V by 2 bases; bases with no gene match: 14. The CDR3 consists of 18 residues. DNA for the CDR3: TGCGCCAGCAGCTTCCAGACAGGGGGCGCGAAAAGTGGTGAAAAACTGTTTTTT. Its translation is CASSFQTGGAKSGEKLFF.

This sequence joins TRBV7-9 and TRBJ1-1, with 7 bases identical to TRBD1. With 8 bases clipped from V and 5 bases from J, the junction kept 8 bases outside the gene matches. Germline lookup yields CDR1 SEHNR and CDR2 FQNEAQ (reference sequence). The CDR3 is made up of 13 amino acids. CDR3 bases: TGTGCCAGCGAGGTTCAGGGGGTGACTGAAGCTTTCTTT. It yields the protein CASEVQGVTEAFF.

The V and J genes are TRBV28 and TRBJ1-1; perhaps TRBD1 as D (5 bases). The CDR3 totals 15 residues. V lost 5 bases, J lost 1 base, and 14 bases lay in between. Per germline, CDR1 MDHEN and CDR2 SYDVKM. DNA of the CDR3: TGTGCCAGCAGTGAGTCGGGACTAAAGAACACTGAAGCTTTCTTT. It is translated as CASSESGLKNTEAFF.

This clone showed up just once. The genes are TRBV2 and TRBJ2-3; possible D gene TRBD2, 6 bases. The CDR3 extends over 17 amino acids. V lost 0 bases to trimming and J lost 2 bases, with 15 bases between them. Germline CDR1 reads SNHLY; CDR2 reads FYNNEI. The CDR3 DNA reads TGTGCCAGCAGTGAAGCTCTACTAGCAGAGGCCACAGATACGCAGTATTTT. Translated, it gives CASSEALLAEATDTQYF.

The chain employs TRBV6-5 and TRBJ1-2, with D possibly TRBD1 on 5 matching bases. Trimming stripped 7 bases from V and 6 bases from J, with 18 bases between. Germline CDR1 reads MNHEY; CDR2 reads SVGAGI. This CDR3 comprises 14 residues. The CDR3 DNA sequence: TGTGCCAGCACCAAAACCGGTGGGGGGGATGGCTACACCTTC. Protein product: CASTKTGGGDGYTF.

In this sample, this clone turned up a few times. The chain has TRBV15 and TRBJ2-1; no reliable D call. CDR1 LNHNV and CDR2 YYDKDF come from the germline V gene (reference sequence). V was pared by 1 base and J by 9 bases, with 10 bases between. The CDR3 totals 13 residues. CDR3 amino acids: CATSRVQSGEQFF. CDR3 nucleotides: TGTGCCACCAGCAGAGTTCAGTCGGGTGAGCAGTTCTTC.